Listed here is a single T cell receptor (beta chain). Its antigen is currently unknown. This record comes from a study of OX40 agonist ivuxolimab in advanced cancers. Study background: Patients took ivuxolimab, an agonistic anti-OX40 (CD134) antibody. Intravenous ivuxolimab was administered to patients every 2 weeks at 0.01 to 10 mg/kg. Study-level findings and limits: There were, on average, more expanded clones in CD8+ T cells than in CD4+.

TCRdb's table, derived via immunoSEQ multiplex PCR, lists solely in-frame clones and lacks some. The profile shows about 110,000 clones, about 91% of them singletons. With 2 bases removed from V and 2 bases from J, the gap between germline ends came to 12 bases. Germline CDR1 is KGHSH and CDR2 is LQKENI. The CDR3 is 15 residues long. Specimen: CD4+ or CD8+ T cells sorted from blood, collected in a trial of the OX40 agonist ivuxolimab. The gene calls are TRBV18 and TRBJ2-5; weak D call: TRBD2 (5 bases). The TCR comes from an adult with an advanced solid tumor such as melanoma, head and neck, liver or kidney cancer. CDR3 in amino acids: CASSPRESIQETQYF. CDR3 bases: TGTGCCAGCTCACCAAGGGAGAGCATTCAAGAGACCCAGTACTTC.